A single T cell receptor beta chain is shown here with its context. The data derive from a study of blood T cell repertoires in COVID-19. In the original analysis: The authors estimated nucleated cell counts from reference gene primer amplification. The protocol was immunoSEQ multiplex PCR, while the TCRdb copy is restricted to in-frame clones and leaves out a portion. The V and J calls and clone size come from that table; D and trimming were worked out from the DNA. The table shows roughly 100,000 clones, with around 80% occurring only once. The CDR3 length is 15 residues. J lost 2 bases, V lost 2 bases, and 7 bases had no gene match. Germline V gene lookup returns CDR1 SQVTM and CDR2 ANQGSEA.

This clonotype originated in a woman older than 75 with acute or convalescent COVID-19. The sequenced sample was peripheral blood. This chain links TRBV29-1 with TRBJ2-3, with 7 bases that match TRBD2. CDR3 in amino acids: CSVERGVGITDTQYF. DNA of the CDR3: TGCAGCGTTGAACGGGGGGTGGGGATCACAGATACGCAGTATTTT.